This T cell receptor (beta chain) was recovered during a study of blood T cells in healthy people across ages. The CDR3 totals 17 residues. CDR1 and CDR2 from the germline V gene are SEHNR and FQNEAQ (reference sequence). A second PCR of about 7 to 12 cycles used a sample-barcoded 5' primer and a J-beta primer mix. Each CDR3 protein gets one entry after TCRdb re-called the 5' RACE reads with MiXCR. This table has some 1 million distinct CDR3 sequences, around 45% appearing once. Details on this clonotype: At one of its ends the junction is not consistent with the germline gene, which may arise from a read error.

The study drew donors from healthy Caucasian individuals in Russia aged about 6 to 100. This chain connects TRBV7-9 to TRBJ2-7, with TRBD2 matching 11 bases. The specimen was blood. The sequence was obtained from a woman in her fifties or sixties in good health. CDR3 in DNA: TGTGCCAGCAGCTTCACCGAGGGACTAGCGGATCCCTACGAGCAGTACTTT. As protein: CASSFTEGLADPYEQYF.